This entry describes one T cell receptor (beta chain). Antigen: not known. This specimen comes from a study of cytomegalovirus exposure and HLA in healthy donors. This CDR3 spans 15 amino acids. V was clipped by 6 bases and J by 6 bases, with 17 bases between them. Germline V gene lookup returns CDR1 SGHAT and CDR2 FQNNGV. Clones were sequenced by immunoSEQ multiplex PCR, and TCRdb holds only the in-frame ones, with some missing. The table includes 100,000 to 150,000 clones, 75% to 90% detected once. Findings of the study overall: Rarity held for most TCR sequences, but there were some public TCRs that occurred in many donors. Reported performance of the classifier showed diagnosis of cytomegalovirus status with high specificity and sensitivity. Later, an analysis found that TCR clusters from the first cohort tended to co-occur in the roughly 120 validation repertoires. Researchers catalogued 164 TCR beta chains as cytomegalovirus-associated.

Sequencing input: PBMCs. The chain couples TRBV11-2 to TRBJ1-4; D unresolved. The origin of this receptor is a woman aged 18-29 years in good health and CMV-seronegative. This CDR3 is CASRGGYGSYEKLFF. CDR3 DNA sequence: TGTGCCAGCAGAGGAGGGTACGGGAGCTATGAAAAACTGTTTTTT.